This TCR beta chain was identified in a study of CD8 T cells in Susac syndrome. CD8+ and CD4+ T cells from blood underwent TCR beta sequencing, which was carried out in a high-throughput format. Controls were healthy donors (matched for age and sex). TEMRA cells were enriched by FACS, and CD4+ and CD8+ T cells were negatively isolated. The RNA, about 0.45 to 1 ug, was put through reverse transcription using random hexamers. MiXCR was run by TCRdb on the immunoSEQ multiplex PCR reads, yielding one entry per CDR3 protein. The sample yields 130,000 to 150,000 distinct CDR3 sequences, roughly 94% seen once. The CDR3 covers 11 residues. Trimming took 5 bases from V and 5 from J, leaving 7 bases between them.

This clonotype was sampled from a human donor in good health. This chain links TRBV12-3 or TRBV12-4 with TRBJ2-7, with no clear D. Input material: CD4+ T cells from PBMCs. This chain's CDR3 is CASSPSDEQYF. DNA of the CDR3: TGTGCCAGCAGTCCTTCCGACGAGCAGTACTTC.